These 27 T cell receptor beta chains came from one sample sequenced in a study of identifying expanded T cells in peripheral blood. Sequenced by immunoSEQ multiplex PCR; TCRdb stores in-frame clones only, minus some. Altogether about 52,000 clones are present, approximately 86% being singletons, with the ten largest covering 12% to 15%. Sequences were obtained from blood. These receptors all come from a person aged 18 to 70 in good health.

This clone was observed a handful of times. The V and J genes are TRBV21-1 and TRBJ2-7; the listed D gene, TRBD1, was not tested against the DNA. TRBV21-1 is classified as a pseudogene. The CDR3 has 14 residues. The CDR3 reads CASRFQEQGYEQYF. CDR3 DNA sequence: TGTGCCAGCAGATTCCAGGAACAGGGCTACGAGCAGTACTTC.

V is TRBV6-1 and J is TRBJ1-5; D may be TRBD1 (5 bases). CDR1 and CDR2 from the germline V gene are MNHNS and SASEGT. The V end was cut by 6 bases, the J end by 3 bases, with 9 bases between. The length of the CDR3 is 13 residues. Written as DNA, the CDR3 is TGTGCCAGCAGCAGGGAACACAATCAGCCCCAGCATTTT. Translated: CASSREHNQPQHF.

This clone was detected only a few times. J is TRBJ2-2 and V is TRBV5-6, with a tentative D call TRBD1 (6 bases). Germline lookup yields CDR1 SGHDT and CDR2 YYEEEE. The CDR3 is made up of 12 amino acids. Trimming stripped 2 bases from V and 10 bases from J, with 9 bases between. CDR3 sequence reads: CASSLQGPELFF. The CDR3 DNA sequence: TGTGCCAGCAGCTTACAGGGCCCGGAGCTGTTTTTT.

The chain couples TRBV29-1 to TRBJ2-5; 8 bases map to TRBD2. The CDR3 runs to 14 residues. V gave up 7 bases and J gave up 10 bases; unmatched junction bases: 17. Germline CDR1 is SQVTM and CDR2 is ANQGSEA. In DNA form, the CDR3 reads TGCAGCGCAAGTGCCACTAGCGGAGTACTAGACCAGTACTTC. This sequence encodes CSASATSGVLDQYF.

This chain connects TRBV19 to TRBJ2-7; tentatively, D is TRBD2 (6 bases). This CDR3 comprises 14 residues. Deletions cut 6 bases from V and 3 bases from J, with 15 bases between. Germline values: CDR1 LNHDA, CDR2 SQIVND (reference sequence). This chain's CDR3 is CASRKEGSNYEQYF. The CDR3 bases are TGTGCCAGTAGAAAGGAGGGGAGTAACTACGAGCAGTACTTC.

This clone was counted once. The chain employs TRBV2 and TRBJ2-5; D is ambiguous. The V gene lost 7 bases and the J gene lost 1 base, with 13 bases spanning the gap. The CDR3 is 14 residues long. Germline-derived CDR1 and CDR2 are SNHLY and FYNNEI. The CDR3: CASNTRRPQETQYF. The DNA for the CDR3 is TGTGCCAGCAATACCCGGAGACCCCAAGAGACCCAGTACTTC.

V and J are TRBV6-5 and TRBJ1-2; D is uncertain. This CDR3 comprises 13 residues. With 0 bases removed from V and 3 bases from J, the gap between germline ends came to 5 bases. The V gene's germline CDR1 is MNHEY and CDR2 SVGAGI. The CDR3 protein is CASSYSEYYGYTF. The CDR3 DNA reads as TGTGCCAGCAGTTACTCGGAGTACTATGGCTACACCTTC.

This chain uses TRBV5-6 with TRBJ2-7, with 7 bases that match TRBD2. This CDR3 is 16 amino acids long. Germline V lookup: CDR1 SGHDT, CDR2 YYEEEE. V shed 1 base, J shed 6 bases, and the junction held 13 bases outside the gene matches. The CDR3 bases are TGTGCCAGCAGCTTGTTTGTGTTGACTAGCTCGCGCGAGCAGTACTTC. It translates to CASSLFVLTSSREQYF.

This clone was seen at least ten times. The chain joins TRBV19 to TRBJ2-7; D call uncertain. Germline CDR1 and CDR2: LNHDA and SQIVND (reference sequence). The V end lost 6 bases, the J end lost 1 base, and 7 bases lay between the germline ends. The CDR3 loop spans 12 amino acids. In nucleotides, the CDR3 is TGTGCCAGTAGGGACGCATCCTACGAGCAGTACTTC. As protein: CASRDASYEQYF. Full variable domain (rest looked up from reference TRBV19 and TRBJ2-7): DGGITQSPKYLFRKEGQNVTLSCEQNLNHDAMYWYRQDPGQGLRLIYYSQIVNDFQKGDIAEGYSVSREKKESFPLTVTSAQKNPTAFYLCASRDASYEQYFGPGTRLTVT.

This chain connects TRBV15 to TRBJ2-3; weak D call: TRBD2 (5 bases). Germline CDR1 reads LNHNV; CDR2 reads YYDKDF (reference sequence). The V end was cut by 0 bases, the J end by 1 base, with 8 bases between. This CDR3 has 15 residues. Here the CDR3 DNA reads TGTGCCACCAGCAGAGAGCGGGCGGGCACAGATACGCAGTATTTT. Translating it yields CATSRERAGTDTQYF.

This chain joins TRBV4-2 and TRBJ2-4, with 7 positions matching TRBD2. The junction had 15 bases not matched to a gene; V was cut back by 4 bases and J by 0 bases. The CDR3 covers 19 residues. Germline V gene data show CDR1 as LGHNA and CDR2 as YNFKEQ. CDR3 nucleotide sequence: TGTGCCAGCAGCCCCGGGGAGGCTAGCGGAAATCTAGCCAAAAACATTCAGTACTTC. It is translated as CASSPGEASGNLAKNIQYF.

The chain combines TRBV6-1 with TRBJ1-5, with TRBD1 identical over 7 bases. Trimming cost V 4 bases and J 4 bases; bases outside gene matches: 7. The CDR3 is 15 amino acids. Per germline, CDR1 MNHNS and CDR2 SASEGT. The CDR3 sequence: CASSVRQGLNQPQHF. CDR3 nucleotides: TGTGCCAGCAGTGTACGACAGGGTTTAAATCAGCCCCAGCATTTT.

The chain joins TRBV27 to TRBJ2-1; D is unclear. Germline V gene sequence: CDR1 MNHEY, CDR2 SMNVEV (reference sequence). V shed 3 bases and J shed 4 bases, with 13 bases lying between them. CDR3 length equals 15 residues. CDR3 coding DNA: TGTGCCAGCAGTTTCGGCCACCCTTCTTACAATGAGCAGTTCTTC. Encoded protein: CASSFGHPSYNEQFF.

The chain combines TRBV7-7 with TRBJ2-1; TRBD2 matches 14 bases. Germline V gene sequence: CDR1 SSHAT, CDR2 FNYEAQ (reference sequence). V trimming: 5 bases; J trimming: 10 bases; junction bases outside the gene matches: 7. The CDR3 spans 15 residues. The DNA for the CDR3 is TGTGCCAGCAGCCCGGGACTAGCGGGAGTCGGGGAGCAGTTCTTC. This encodes CASSPGLAGVGEQFF.

This clone came up once. V gene TRBV2 combines with J gene TRBJ1-5; 9 bases are shared with TRBD1. Germline CDR1 is SNHLY and CDR2 is FYNNEI. This CDR3 is built from 17 residues. The J segment lost 5 bases and the V segment lost 3 bases, leaving 11 bases of the junction unmatched. The CDR3 nucleotides are TGTGCCAGCAGTGATCTCCCGAACAGGGGGCTGTATCAGCCCCAGCATTTT. This codes for CASSDLPNRGLYQPQHF.

This clone occurred once. The chain has TRBV5-8 and TRBJ2-4; 7 bases are shared with TRBD2. The CDR3 sequence is 14 residues long. Looked up from germline, CDR1 is SGHTS and CDR2 is YDEGEE. V trimming: 1 base; J trimming: 4 bases; junction bases outside the gene matches: 2. The CDR3 region has the DNA TGTGCCAGCAGCTTGTTGGGGGGGAAAAACATTCAGTACTTC. Its translation: CASSLLGGKNIQYF.

This chain links TRBV30 with TRBJ2-3, with 7 bases identical to TRBD2. CDR1 GTSNPN and CDR2 SVGIG come from the germline V gene (reference sequence). The V and J ends lost 5 bases and 6 bases, in that order; junction bases with no gene match: 11. The CDR3 length is 14 residues. CDR3 residues: CAWGGSGVQDTQYF. In nucleotides, the CDR3 is TGTGCCTGGGGAGGGAGCGGGGTGCAGGATACGCAGTATTTT.

This chain connects TRBV7-2 to TRBJ2-5, with TRBD2 matching over 7 bases. The V gene end was trimmed by 5 bases and the J gene end by 9 bases; junction bases not matched to a gene: 12. The CDR3 is 14 residues long. Germline V CDR1 and CDR2: SGHTA, FQGNSA. CDR3 nucleotide sequence: TGTGCCAGCAGCCCATTCGGGGGGTCCGAGGCCCAGTACTTC. It codes for CASSPFGGSEAQYF.

In DNA form, the CDR3 reads TGTGCCAGCAGTTTAAGACAGGGCAATCAGCCCCAGCATTTT. It yields the protein CASSLRQGNQPQHF. This chain uses TRBV27 with TRBJ1-5; D might be TRBD1 (6 bases). Germline CDR1 reads MNHEY; CDR2 reads SMNVEV (reference sequence). The CDR3 contains 14 residues. V was cut by 2 bases and J by 2 bases, with 7 bases left in between.

This clone occurred once. The chain is built from TRBV5-1 and TRBJ1-1; the D is unclear. Per the germline V gene, CDR1 is SGHRS and CDR2 is YFSETQ. The CDR3 loop spans 13 amino acids. V lost 5 bases, J lost 5 bases, and 13 bases lay in between. DNA for the CDR3: TGCGCCAGCAGACCAGAGGTCGGAACTGAAGCTTTCTTT. Protein product: CASRPEVGTEAFF.

The J gene is TRBJ2-1, the V gene TRBV9; perhaps TRBD2 as D (6 bases). The CDR3 loop spans 12 amino acids. The ends were cut back, 3 bases at V and 9 bases at J, with 10 bases in the middle. Germline values: CDR1 SGDLS, CDR2 YYNGEE. The CDR3 loop reads CASSALGGEQFF. The DNA of the CDR3 is TGTGCCAGCAGCGCCTTGGGGGGTGAGCAGTTCTTC.

The table lists this clone with a count of one. J is TRBJ2-2 and V is TRBV2; D ambiguous. CDR3 length equals 14 residues. Germline CDR1 is SNHLY and CDR2 is FYNNEI. V was pared by 4 bases and J by 1 base, with 7 bases between. CDR3 nucleotide sequence: TGTGCCAGCAGTGGTCGCTGGAACACCGGGGAGCTGTTTTTT. Its translation: CASSGRWNTGELFF.

This clone was seen just once. The V and J genes are TRBV5-6 and TRBJ1-1, with TRBD1 matching 10 bases. Germline CDR1 SGHDT, CDR2 YYEEEE. The J segment lost 4 bases and the V segment lost 2 bases, leaving 11 bases of the junction unmatched. The CDR3 contains 17 residues. The CDR3 loop is CASSFLRDRGRRTEAFF. In nucleotides, the CDR3 is TGTGCCAGCAGCTTCCTACGGGACAGGGGAAGACGCACTGAAGCTTTCTTT.

The V call is TRBV11-2, the J call TRBJ1-2; 9 bases fit TRBD1. V trimming: 1 base; J trimming: 2 bases; junction bases outside the gene matches: 2. Germline V lookup: CDR1 SGHAT, CDR2 FQNNGV. The CDR3 is made up of 15 amino acids. CDR3 bases: TGTGCCAGCAGCTTAGTTGGACAGGGGAACTATGGCTACACCTTC. Encoded protein: CASSLVGQGNYGYTF.

This chain joins TRBV7-2 and TRBJ2-5; D is possibly TRBD1 (6 bases). In germline, CDR1 is SGHTA, CDR2 FQGNSA. The CDR3 length is 15 residues. Trimming took off 6 bases at V and 2 bases at J, with 16 bases between the two ends. Here the CDR3 reads CASRGPSGQQETQYF. In nucleotides, the CDR3 is TGTGCCAGCAGGGGCCCCAGCGGACAGCAAGAGACCCAGTACTTC.

The chain couples TRBV4-1 to TRBJ1-1, with TRBD1 identical over 7 bases. Germline CDR1 and CDR2: MGHRA and YSYEKL. The CDR3 extends over 13 amino acids. J was trimmed by 6 bases and V by 3 bases; bases with no gene match: 4. The CDR3 here is CASSQSGGPEAFF. In DNA, the CDR3 is TGCGCCAGCAGCCAGTCAGGGGGGCCTGAAGCTTTCTTT.

The genes are TRBV4-2 and TRBJ2-7, with 7 positions matching TRBD1. Germline CDR1 reads LGHNA; CDR2 reads YNFKEQ. V lost 3 bases, J lost 1 base, and 3 bases stayed unmatched. This CDR3 contains 14 residues. CDR3 in DNA: TGTGCCAGCAGCCAGCCGGACAGGTCCTACGAGCAGTACTTC. As protein: CASSQPDRSYEQYF.